This record concerns one T cell receptor (beta chain) sequence. Its specificity is not known. This entry belongs to a study of monozygotic twins with inflammatory bowel disease. The CDR3 loop spans 14 amino acids. The V gene's germline CDR1 is MNHNY and CDR2 SVGAGI (reference sequence). Study conclusions and caveats: For repertoire similarity, concordant twins did not differ from discordant twins, possibly because power was limited.

Each of the TCR libraries took approximately 3,500 ng of total RNA. Eight separate reactions per sample served to make cDNA. cDNA for TCRalpha and TCRbeta was amplified by nested PCRs of roughly 17 then roughly 10 cycles. TCRdb reanalyzed the 5' RACE reads and collapses them to one entry per CDR3 protein, without DNA. The clone table shows approximately 330,000 distinct CDR3 sequences, with the ten largest holding 2% to 2.5%. The rearrangement uses TRBV6-6 and TRBJ2-1; TCRdb selects TRBD1, and the lack of DNA leaves this call unchecked. Sequenced material: blood. This receptor was taken from a human donor with ulcerative colitis or Crohn's disease, or a healthy co-twin of an affected twin (not recorded which). CDR3 in amino acids: CASSYSGGRYEQFF.